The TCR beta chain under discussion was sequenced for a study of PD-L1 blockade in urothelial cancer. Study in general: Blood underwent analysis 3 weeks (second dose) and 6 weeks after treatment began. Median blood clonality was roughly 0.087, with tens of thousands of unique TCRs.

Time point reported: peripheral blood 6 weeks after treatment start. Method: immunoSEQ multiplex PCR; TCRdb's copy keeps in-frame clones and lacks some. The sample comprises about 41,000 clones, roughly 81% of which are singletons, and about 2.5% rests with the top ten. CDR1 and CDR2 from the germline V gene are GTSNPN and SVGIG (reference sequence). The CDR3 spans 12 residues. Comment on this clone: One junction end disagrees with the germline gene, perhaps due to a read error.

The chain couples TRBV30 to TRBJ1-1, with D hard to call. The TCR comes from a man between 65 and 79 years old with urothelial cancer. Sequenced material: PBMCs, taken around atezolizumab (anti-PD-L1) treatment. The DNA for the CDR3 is TGTGCCTGGAGTAGAGGGAACACTAAAGCTTTCTTT. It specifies CAWSRGNTKAFF.